These 13 T cell receptor beta chains were sequenced from one sample in a study of graft-versus-host responses after intestinal transplantation. Generated by immunoSEQ multiplex PCR, the TCRdb table keeps only in-frame clones and is missing some. The table records some 69,000 clones, just under 95% of them present only once. The specimen was bone marrow, collected almost 750 days after intestinal transplantation. The receptors were gathered from a human patient who received an intestinal transplant, so some T cells may come from the graft donor.

The table lists this clone with a few counts. The chain links TRBV7-9 to TRBJ1-4; D possibly corresponds to TRBD1 (5 bases). The CDR3 runs to 13 residues. Germline CDR1 is SEHNR and CDR2 is FQNEAQ (reference sequence). V was clipped by 5 bases and J by 8 bases, with 12 bases between them. CDR3: CASSAGGGEKLFF. CDR3 DNA sequence: TGTGCCAGCAGCGCGGGGGGTGGCGAAAAACTGTTTTTT.

This rearrangement joins TRBV5-1 to TRBJ1-2; the match to TRBD1 covers 7 bases. V lost 3 bases and J lost 4; bases outside the gene matches: 6. Germline V CDR1 and CDR2: SGHRS, YFSETQ. The CDR3 covers 14 residues. The CDR3 bases are TGCGCCAGCAGCTCCGCCACAGGGGCCTATGGCTACACCTTC. It yields the protein CASSSATGAYGYTF. Filled out from reference TRBV5-1 and TRBJ1-2, the complete variable domain reads KAGVTQTPRYLIKTRGQQVTLSCSPISGHRSVSWYQQTPGQGLQFLFEYFSETQRNKGNFPGRFSGRQFSNSRSEMNVSTLELGDSALYLCASSSATGAYGYTFGSGTRLTVV.

J is TRBJ2-1 and V is TRBV7-3; possible D gene TRBD1, 5 bases. The CDR3 is 14 residues long. The ends were cut back, 2 bases at V and 8 bases at J, with 13 bases in the middle. Per germline, CDR1 SGHTA and CDR2 FQGTGA. The CDR3 DNA follows: TGTGCCAGCAGCTTACAAGACAGATACGATGAGCAGTTCTTC. This translates into CASSLQDRYDEQFF.

The chain uses TRBV6-5 and TRBJ2-5, with unresolved D. The CDR3 covers 15 residues. V lost 0 bases to trimming and J lost 2 bases, with 10 bases between them. The germline V gene has CDR1 MNHEY and CDR2 SVGAGI. This chain's CDR3 is CASSYSGGLQETQYF. DNA of the CDR3: TGTGCCAGCAGTTACTCGGGTGGGCTGCAAGAGACCCAGTACTTC.

V usage is TRBV5-6 and J usage is TRBJ1-6, with TRBD1 matching 7 bases. The trim removed 2 bases at V and 6 bases at J, leaving 8 bases unmatched. Per germline, CDR1 SGHDT and CDR2 YYEEEE. This CDR3 has 16 residues. CDR3 loop: CASSFPGTESNSPLHF. Here the CDR3 DNA reads TGTGCCAGCAGCTTCCCCGGGACAGAAAGTAATTCACCCCTCCACTTT.

This chain connects TRBV19 to TRBJ2-3; 10 bases are shared with TRBD2. V lost 1 base to trimming and J lost 4 bases; unmatched junction nucleotides: 5. From germline, CDR1 is LNHDA and CDR2 SQIVND (reference sequence). There are 16 residues in the CDR3. In DNA form, the CDR3 reads TGTGCCAGTAGTATAGGACTAGCGGGTGTAGCAGATACGCAGTATTTT. Protein product: CASSIGLAGVADTQYF.

This clone showed up just once. The chain employs TRBV6-1 and TRBJ2-3; no clear D. V lost 0 bases to trimming and J lost 0 bases, with 10 bases between them. This CDR3 spans 16 amino acids. Per the germline V gene, CDR1 is MNHNS and CDR2 is SASEGT. Here the CDR3 reads CASSEARGWSTDTQYF. As DNA, the CDR3 is TGTGCCAGCAGTGAAGCGCGTGGATGGAGCACAGATACGCAGTATTTT.

The gene calls are TRBV5-4 and TRBJ1-1, with a weak D call TRBD1 (5 bases). The germline V and J ends were trimmed by 4 bases and 9 bases, with 13 bases remaining between them. The CDR3 spans 12 residues. Germline loops: CDR1 SGHNT, CDR2 YYREEE (reference sequence). CDR3 region: CASSQSGDKAFF. The CDR3, as DNA: TGTGCCAGCAGCCAATCGGGGGATAAAGCTTTCTTT.

The rearrangement links TRBV4-2 to TRBJ1-6, with D unclear. There are 15 residues in the CDR3. The germline V and J ends were trimmed by 4 bases and 9 bases, with 16 bases remaining between them. CDR1 is LGHNA, CDR2 YNFKEQ, per germline. The CDR3 DNA reads as TGTGCCAGCAGCCCATCGGACGGATCGTCTTCACCCCTCCACTTT. This translates into CASSPSDGSSSPLHF.

The rearrangement uses TRBV4-1 and TRBJ1-5, with D unclear. Germline V gives CDR1 MGHRA, CDR2 YSYEKL. The CDR3 runs to 13 residues. Trimming removed 4 bases at V and 9 bases at J, with 13 bases between. CDR3 region: CASSRSMSGPQHF. DNA of the CDR3: TGCGCCAGCAGCCGCTCGATGTCCGGGCCCCAGCATTTT.

The chain has TRBV29-1 and TRBJ1-1, with 10 nucleotides matching TRBD1. Per the germline V gene, CDR1 is SQVTM and CDR2 is ANQGSEA. CDR3 size: 15 residues. With V trimmed by 8 bases and J by 0 bases, 9 bases remained unmatched. The CDR3, as DNA: TGCAGCTTCCTGGGACAGGGGTCCGTGAACACTGAAGCTTTCTTT. Translation gives CSFLGQGSVNTEAFF.

The chain is built from TRBV6-5 and TRBJ1-4; unclear D gene. Germline V CDR1 and CDR2: MNHEY, SVGAGI. The CDR3 consists of 13 residues. Trimming removed 6 bases from V and 7 bases from J, with 12 bases in between. DNA for the CDR3: TGTGCCAGCAGCCCGGGATTCGGTGAAAAACTGTTTTTT. It encodes CASSPGFGEKLFF.

V usage is TRBV7-3 and J usage is TRBJ2-3; TRBD2 aligns across 9 bases. With V trimmed by 10 bases and J by 0 bases, 17 bases remained unmatched. There are 18 residues in the CDR3. From germline, CDR1 is SGHTA and CDR2 FQGTGA. The CDR3 DNA follows: TGTGCCAACGGGACTAGCAGGGGGGATGTAGGCAGCACAGATACGCAGTATTTT. Its translation: CANGTSRGDVGSTDTQYF. Filled out from reference TRBV7-3 and TRBJ2-3, the complete variable domain reads GAGVSQTPSNKVTEKGKYVELRCDPISGHTALYWYRQSLGQGPEFLIYFQGTGAADDSGLPNDRFFAVRPEGSVSTLKIQRTERGDSAVYLCANGTSRGDVGSTDTQYFGPGTRLTVL.